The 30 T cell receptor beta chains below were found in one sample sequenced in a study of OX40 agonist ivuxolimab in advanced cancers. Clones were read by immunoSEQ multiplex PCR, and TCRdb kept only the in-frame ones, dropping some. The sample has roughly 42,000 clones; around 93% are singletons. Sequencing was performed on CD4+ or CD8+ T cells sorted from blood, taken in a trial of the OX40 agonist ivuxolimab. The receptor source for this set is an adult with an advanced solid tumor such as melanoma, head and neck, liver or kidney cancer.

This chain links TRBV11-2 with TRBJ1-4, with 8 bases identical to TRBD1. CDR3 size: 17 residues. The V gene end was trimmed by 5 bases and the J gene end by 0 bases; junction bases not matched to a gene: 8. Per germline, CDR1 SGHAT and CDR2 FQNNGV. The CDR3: CASSTRDRLTTNEKLFF. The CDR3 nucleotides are TGTGCCAGCAGCACCCGGGACAGGCTTACAACTAATGAAAAACTGTTTTTT.

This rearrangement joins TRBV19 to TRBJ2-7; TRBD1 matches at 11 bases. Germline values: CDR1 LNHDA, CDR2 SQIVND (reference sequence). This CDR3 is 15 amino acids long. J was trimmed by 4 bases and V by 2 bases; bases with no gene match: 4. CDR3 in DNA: TGTGCCAGTAGTATACCGGGACAGGGGGTTTACGAGCAGTACTTC. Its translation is CASSIPGQGVYEQYF.

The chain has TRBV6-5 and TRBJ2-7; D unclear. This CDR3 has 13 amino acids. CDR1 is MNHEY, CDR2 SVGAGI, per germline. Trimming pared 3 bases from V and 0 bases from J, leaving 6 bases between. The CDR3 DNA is TGTGCCAGCAGTTATACCAGCTCCTACGAGCAGTACTTC. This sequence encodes CASSYTSSYEQYF.

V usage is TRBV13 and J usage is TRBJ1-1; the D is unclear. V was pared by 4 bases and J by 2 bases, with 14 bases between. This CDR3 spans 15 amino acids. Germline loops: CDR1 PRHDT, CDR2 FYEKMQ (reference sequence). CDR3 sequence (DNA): TGTGCCAGCAGCTCGCCCCTCCAAGGTAACACTGAAGCTTTCTTT. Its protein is CASSSPLQGNTEAFF. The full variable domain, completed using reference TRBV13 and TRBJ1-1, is AAGVIQSPRHLIKEKRETATLKCYPIPRHDTVYWYQQGPGQDPQFLISFYEKMQSDKGSIPDRFSAQQFSDYHSELNMSSLELGDSALYFCASSSPLQGNTEAFFGQGTRLTVV.

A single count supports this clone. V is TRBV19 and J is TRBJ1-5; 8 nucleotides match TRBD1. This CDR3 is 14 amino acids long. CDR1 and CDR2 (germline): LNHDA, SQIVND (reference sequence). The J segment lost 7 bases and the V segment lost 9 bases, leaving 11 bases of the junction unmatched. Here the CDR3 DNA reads TGTGCCAGCACTCGGACAGGGTCTGGGCAGCCCCAGCATTTT. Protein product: CASTRTGSGQPQHF.

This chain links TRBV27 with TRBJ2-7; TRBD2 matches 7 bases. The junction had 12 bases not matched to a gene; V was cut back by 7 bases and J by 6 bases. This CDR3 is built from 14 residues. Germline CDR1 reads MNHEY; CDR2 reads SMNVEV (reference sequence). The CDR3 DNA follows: TGTGCCAGCACGCCCTATAGGGGAGGGTCCGAGCAGTACTTC. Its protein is CASTPYRGGSEQYF.

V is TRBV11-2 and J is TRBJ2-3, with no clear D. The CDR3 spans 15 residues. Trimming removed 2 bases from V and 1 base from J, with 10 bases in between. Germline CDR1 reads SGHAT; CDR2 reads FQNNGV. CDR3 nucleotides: TGTGCCAGCAGCTTAAGTAACAGACGCACAGATACGCAGTATTTT. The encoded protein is CASSLSNRRTDTQYF.

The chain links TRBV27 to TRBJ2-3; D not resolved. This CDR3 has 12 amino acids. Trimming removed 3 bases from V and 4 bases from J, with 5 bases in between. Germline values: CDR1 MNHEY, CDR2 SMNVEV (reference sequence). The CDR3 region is CASSFYADTQYF. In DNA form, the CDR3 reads TGTGCCAGCAGTTTTTATGCAGATACGCAGTATTTT.

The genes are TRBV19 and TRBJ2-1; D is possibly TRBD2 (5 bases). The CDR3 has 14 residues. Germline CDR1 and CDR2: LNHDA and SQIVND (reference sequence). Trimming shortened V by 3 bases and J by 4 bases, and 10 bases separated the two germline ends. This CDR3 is CASSMASSYNEQFF. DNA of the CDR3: TGTGCCAGTAGTATGGCTAGCTCTTACAATGAGCAGTTCTTC.

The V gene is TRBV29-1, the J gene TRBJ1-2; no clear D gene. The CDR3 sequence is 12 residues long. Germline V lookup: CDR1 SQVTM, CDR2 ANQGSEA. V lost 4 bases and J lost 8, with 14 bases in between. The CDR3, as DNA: TGCAGCGTTGGGGAAGAGTTTTTCGGCTACACCTTC. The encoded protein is CSVGEEFFGYTF. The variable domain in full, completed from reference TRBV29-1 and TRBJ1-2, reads SAVISQKPSRDICQRGTSLTIQCQVDSQVTMMFWYRQQPGQSLTLIATANQGSEATYESGFVIDKFPISRPNLTFSTLTVSNMSPEDSSIYLCSVGEEFFGYTFGSGTRLTVV.

In DNA, the CDR3 is TGTGCCAGCAGTCCTCAACAGGGGGCGCCCCCCTACGAGCAGTACTTC. It encodes CASSPQQGAPPYEQYF. The gene calls are TRBV27 and TRBJ2-7; TRBD1 matches at 9 bases. This CDR3 comprises 16 residues. The J segment lost 2 bases and the V segment lost 5 bases, leaving 10 bases of the junction unmatched. Germline CDR1 MNHEY, CDR2 SMNVEV (reference sequence).

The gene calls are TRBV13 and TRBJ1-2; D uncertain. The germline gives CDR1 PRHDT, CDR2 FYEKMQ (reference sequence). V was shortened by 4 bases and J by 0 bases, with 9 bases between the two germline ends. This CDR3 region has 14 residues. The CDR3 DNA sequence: TGTGCCAGCAGCTCGGACCGATCTAACTATGGCTACACCTTC. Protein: CASSSDRSNYGYTF.

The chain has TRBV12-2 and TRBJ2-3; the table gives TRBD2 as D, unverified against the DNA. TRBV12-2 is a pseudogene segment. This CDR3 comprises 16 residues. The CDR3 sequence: CASRLVAGGPCDTQYF. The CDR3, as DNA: TGTGCAAGTCGCTTAGTGGCGGGAGGGCCCTGTGATACGCAGTATTTT.

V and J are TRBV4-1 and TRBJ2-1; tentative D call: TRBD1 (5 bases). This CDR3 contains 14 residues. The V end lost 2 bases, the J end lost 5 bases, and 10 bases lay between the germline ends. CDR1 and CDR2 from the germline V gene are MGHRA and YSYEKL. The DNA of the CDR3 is TGCGCCAGCAGCCAAAGGACAAGAGACAATGAGCAGTTCTTC. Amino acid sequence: CASSQRTRDNEQFF.

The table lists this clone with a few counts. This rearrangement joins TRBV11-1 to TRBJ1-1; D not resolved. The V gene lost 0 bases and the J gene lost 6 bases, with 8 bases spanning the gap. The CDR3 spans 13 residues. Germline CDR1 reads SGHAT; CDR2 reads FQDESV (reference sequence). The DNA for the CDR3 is TGTGCCAGCAGCTTAGCACAGCGAGCTGAAGCTTTCTTT. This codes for CASSLAQRAEAFF.

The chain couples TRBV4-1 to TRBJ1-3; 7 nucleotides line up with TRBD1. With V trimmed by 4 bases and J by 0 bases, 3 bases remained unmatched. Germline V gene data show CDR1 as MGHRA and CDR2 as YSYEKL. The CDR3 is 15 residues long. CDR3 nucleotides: TGCGCCAGCAGCCGGGGACAGCTCTCTGGAAACACCATATATTTT. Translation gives CASSRGQLSGNTIYF.

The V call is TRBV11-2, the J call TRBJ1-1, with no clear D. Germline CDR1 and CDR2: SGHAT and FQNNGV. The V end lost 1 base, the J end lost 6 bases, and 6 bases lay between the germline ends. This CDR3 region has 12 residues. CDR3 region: CASSLVGSEAFF. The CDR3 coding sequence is TGTGCCAGCAGCTTAGTGGGCTCTGAAGCTTTCTTT. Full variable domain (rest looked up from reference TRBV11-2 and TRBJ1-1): EAGVAQSPRYKIIEKRQSVAFWCNPISGHATLYWYQQILGQGPKLLIQFQNNGVVDDSQLPKDRFSAERLKGVDSTLKIQPAKLEDSAVYLCASSLVGSEAFFGQGTRLTVV.

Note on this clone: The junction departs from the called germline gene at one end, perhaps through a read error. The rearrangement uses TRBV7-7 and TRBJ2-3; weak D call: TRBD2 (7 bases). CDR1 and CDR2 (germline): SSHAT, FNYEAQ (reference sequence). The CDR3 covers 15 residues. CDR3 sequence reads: CASSWGGNRVDTQYF. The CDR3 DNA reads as TGTGCTAGCAGCTGGGGGGGAAACAGGGTAGATACGCAGTATTTT.

CDR3 residues: CASREEVAYEQYF. The CDR3 DNA is TGCGCCAGCAGGGAGGAAGTTGCCTACGAGCAGTACTTC. The chain is built from TRBV10-2 and TRBJ2-7; D might be TRBD2 (5 bases). CDR1 and CDR2 from the germline V gene are WSHSY and SAAADI. The germline V and J ends were trimmed by 6 bases and 2 bases, with 11 bases remaining between them. The CDR3 sequence is 13 residues long.

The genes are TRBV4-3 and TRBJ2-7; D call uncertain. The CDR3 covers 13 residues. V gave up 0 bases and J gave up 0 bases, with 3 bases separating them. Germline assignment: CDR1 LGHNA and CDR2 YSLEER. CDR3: CASSQDSSYEQYF. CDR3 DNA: TGCGCCAGCAGCCAAGATAGCTCCTACGAGCAGTACTTC.

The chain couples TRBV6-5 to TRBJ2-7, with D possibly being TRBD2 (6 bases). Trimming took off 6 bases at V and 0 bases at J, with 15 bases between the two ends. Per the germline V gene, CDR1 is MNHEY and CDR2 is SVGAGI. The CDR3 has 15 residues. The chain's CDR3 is CASSLLRESSYEQYF. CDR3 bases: TGTGCCAGCAGCTTATTGCGGGAATCCTCCTACGAGCAGTACTTC.

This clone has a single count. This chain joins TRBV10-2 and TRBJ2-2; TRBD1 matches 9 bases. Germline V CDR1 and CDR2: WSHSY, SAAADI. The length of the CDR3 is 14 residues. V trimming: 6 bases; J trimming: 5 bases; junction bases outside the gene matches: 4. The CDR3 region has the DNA TGCGCCAGCAGCCGGGACAGGGTAACCGGGGAGCTGTTTTTT. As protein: CASSRDRVTGELFF.

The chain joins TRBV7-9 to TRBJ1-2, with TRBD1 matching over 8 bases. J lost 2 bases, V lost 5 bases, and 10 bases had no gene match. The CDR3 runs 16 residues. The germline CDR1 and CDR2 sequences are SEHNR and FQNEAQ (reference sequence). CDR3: CASSDGQGSLNYGYTF. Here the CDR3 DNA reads TGTGCCAGCAGCGATGGACAGGGATCCTTAAACTATGGCTACACCTTC.

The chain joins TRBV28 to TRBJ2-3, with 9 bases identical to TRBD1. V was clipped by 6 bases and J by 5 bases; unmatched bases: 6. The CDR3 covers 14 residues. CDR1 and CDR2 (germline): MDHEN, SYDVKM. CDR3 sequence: CASRPGQGGDTQYF. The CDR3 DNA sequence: TGTGCCAGCAGACCGGGACAGGGAGGAGATACGCAGTATTTT.

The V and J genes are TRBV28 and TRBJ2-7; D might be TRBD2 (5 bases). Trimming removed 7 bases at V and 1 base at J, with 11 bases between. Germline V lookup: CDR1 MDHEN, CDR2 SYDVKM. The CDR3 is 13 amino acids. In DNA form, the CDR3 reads TGTGCCAGCAAACCAACTAGTTCCTACGAGCAGTACTTC. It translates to CASKPTSSYEQYF.

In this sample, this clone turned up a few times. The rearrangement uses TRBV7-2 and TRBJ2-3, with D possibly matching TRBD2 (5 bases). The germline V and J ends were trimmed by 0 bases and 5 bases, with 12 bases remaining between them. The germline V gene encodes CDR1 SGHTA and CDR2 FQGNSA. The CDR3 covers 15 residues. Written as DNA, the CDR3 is TGTGCCAGCAGCTTAGCGCCTAGCATTGGAGATACGCAGTATTTT. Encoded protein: CASSLAPSIGDTQYF.

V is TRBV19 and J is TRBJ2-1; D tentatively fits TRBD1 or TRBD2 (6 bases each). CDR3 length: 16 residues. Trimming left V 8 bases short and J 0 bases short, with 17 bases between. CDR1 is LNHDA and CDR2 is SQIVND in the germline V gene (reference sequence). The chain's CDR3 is CASVRSGGGSYNEQFF. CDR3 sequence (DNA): TGTGCCAGTGTGAGGTCCGGGGGCGGCTCCTACAATGAGCAGTTCTTC.

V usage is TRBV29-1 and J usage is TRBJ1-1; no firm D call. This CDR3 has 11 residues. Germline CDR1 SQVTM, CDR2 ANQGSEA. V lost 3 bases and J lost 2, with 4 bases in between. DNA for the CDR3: TGCAGCGTTGAGGGTAACACTGAAGCTTTCTTT. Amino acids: CSVEGNTEAFF.

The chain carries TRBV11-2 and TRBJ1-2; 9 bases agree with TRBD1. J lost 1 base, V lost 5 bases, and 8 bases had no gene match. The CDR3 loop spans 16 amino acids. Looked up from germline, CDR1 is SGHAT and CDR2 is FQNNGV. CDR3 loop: CASSPQTGGHNYGYTF. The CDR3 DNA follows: TGTGCCAGCAGCCCCCAGACAGGGGGACATAACTATGGCTACACCTTC.

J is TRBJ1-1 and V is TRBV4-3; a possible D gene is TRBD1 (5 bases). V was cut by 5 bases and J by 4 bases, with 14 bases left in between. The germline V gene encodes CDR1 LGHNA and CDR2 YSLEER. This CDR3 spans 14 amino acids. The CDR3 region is CASSETAAGTEAFF. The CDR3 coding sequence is TGCGCCAGCAGCGAGACAGCTGCTGGCACTGAAGCTTTCTTT.